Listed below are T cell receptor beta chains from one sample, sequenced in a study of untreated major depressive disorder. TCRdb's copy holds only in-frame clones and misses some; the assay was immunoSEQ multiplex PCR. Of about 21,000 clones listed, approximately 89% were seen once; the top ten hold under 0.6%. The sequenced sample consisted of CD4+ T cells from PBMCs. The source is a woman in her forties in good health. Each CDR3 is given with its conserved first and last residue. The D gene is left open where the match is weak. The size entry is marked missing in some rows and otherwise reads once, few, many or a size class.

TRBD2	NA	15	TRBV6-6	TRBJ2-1	CASSFSGGSYNEQFF	TGTGCCAGCAGTTTTAGCGGGGGTTCCTACAATGAGCAGTTCTTC
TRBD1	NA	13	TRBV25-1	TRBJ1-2	CASSGGTAYGYTF	TGTGCCAGCAGTGGAGGGACAGCATATGGCTACACCTTC
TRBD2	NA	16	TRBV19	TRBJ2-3	CASRGTSGNGPDTQYF	TGTGCCAGTAGGGGGACTAGCGGCAATGGCCCAGATACGCAGTATTTT
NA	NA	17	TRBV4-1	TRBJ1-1	CASSQHPIRGGYTEAFF	TGCGCCAGCAGCCAGCATCCGATTAGAGGGGGTTACACTGAAGCTTTCTTT
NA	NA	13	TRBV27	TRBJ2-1	CASRETGGNEQFF	TGTGCCTCGCGGGAGACAGGTGGAAATGAGCAGTTCTTC
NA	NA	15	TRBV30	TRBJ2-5	CAWSYASVREETQYF	TGTGCCTGGAGTTACGCTAGCGTCCGCGAAGAGACCCAGTACTTC
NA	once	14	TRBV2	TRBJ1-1	CASSESFADAEAFF	TGTGCCAGCAGTGAATCGTTCGCGGATGCTGAAGCTTTCTTT
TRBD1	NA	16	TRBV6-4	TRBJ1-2	CASSDSNRGTDYGYTF	TGTGCCAGCAGTGACTCGAATCGCGGGACAGACTATGGCTACACCTTC
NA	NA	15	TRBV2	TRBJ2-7	CASSEALPGAGEQYF	TGTGCCAGCAGTGAAGCCTTACCCGGCGCAGGCGAGCAGTACTTC
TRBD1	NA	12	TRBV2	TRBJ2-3	CASSRTGGTGYF	TGTGCCAGCAGTCGGACAGGGGGCACGGGGTATTTT
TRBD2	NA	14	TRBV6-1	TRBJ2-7	CASRWTSEAYEQYF	TGTGCCAGCAGATGGACTAGCGAAGCCTACGAGCAGTACTTC
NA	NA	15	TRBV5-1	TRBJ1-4	CASSLQQGVNEKLFF	TGCGCCAGCAGCTTACAACAGGGAGTTAATGAAAAACTGTTTTTT
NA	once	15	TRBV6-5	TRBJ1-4	CASRGPGASNEKLFF	TGTGCCAGCCGGGGGCCGGGGGCGTCTAATGAAAAACTGTTTTTT
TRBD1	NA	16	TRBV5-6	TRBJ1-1	CASSPGFRAGGFEAFF	TGTGCCAGCAGCCCCGGGTTTAGGGCAGGGGGCTTTGAAGCTTTCTTT
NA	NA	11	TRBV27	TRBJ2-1	CASSLFNKQFF	TGTGCCAGCAGTTTATTTAACAAGCAGTTCTTC
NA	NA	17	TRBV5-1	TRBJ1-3	CASSHTPGQRSGNTIYF	TGCGCCAGCAGCCACACTCCGGGACAACGCTCTGGAAACACCATATATTTT
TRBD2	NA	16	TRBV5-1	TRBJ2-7	CASSLLGLAGFNEQYF	TGCGCCAGCAGCCTGCTTGGTCTAGCGGGATTTAACGAGCAGTACTTC
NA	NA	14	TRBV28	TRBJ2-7	CASRRQVISYEQYF	TGTGCCAGCAGAAGACAGGTGATCTCCTACGAGCAGTACTTC
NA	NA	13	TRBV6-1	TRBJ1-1	CASSPGRNTEAFF	TGTGCCAGCAGCCCGGGAAGGAACACTGAAGCTTTCTTT
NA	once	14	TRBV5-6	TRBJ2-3	CASSLGGSSNTQYF	TGTGCCAGCAGCTTGGGTGGGAGTTCTAATACGCAGTATTTT
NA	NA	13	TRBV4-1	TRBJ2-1	CASSQDGANEQFF	TGCGCCAGCAGCCAAGATGGGGCTAATGAGCAGTTCTTC
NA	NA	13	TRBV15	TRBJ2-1	CATSRDGKGRQFF	TGTGCCACCAGCAGAGATGGGAAAGGTCGTCAGTTCTTC
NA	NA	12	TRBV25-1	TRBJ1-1	CASSEVPSEAFF	TGTGCCAGCAGTGAGGTCCCCTCCGAAGCTTTCTTT
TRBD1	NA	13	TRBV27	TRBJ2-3	CASRLDRGRTQYF	TGTGCCAGCAGGCTGGACAGGGGTCGTACGCAGTATTTT
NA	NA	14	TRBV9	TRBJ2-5	CASSVANRDTIVYF	TGTGCCAGCAGCGTAGCAAACCGAGACACGATCGTGTACTTC
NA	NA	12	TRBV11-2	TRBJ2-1	CASSLEVGSGFF	TGTGCCAGCAGCTTAGAAGTAGGAAGTGGGTTCTTC
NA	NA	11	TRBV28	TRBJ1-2	CATSKWYGYTF	TGTGCCACCTCAAAGTGGTATGGCTACACCTTC
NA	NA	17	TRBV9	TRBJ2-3	CASSVVSAKWGTDTQYF	TGTGCCAGCAGCGTAGTGAGTGCTAAATGGGGTACAGATACGCAGTATTTT
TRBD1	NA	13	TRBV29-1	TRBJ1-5	CSVEVDRGQPQHF	TGCAGCGTTGAAGTCGACAGGGGACAGCCCCAGCATTTT
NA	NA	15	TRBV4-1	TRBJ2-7	CASSQSVSGEAVIRF	TGCGCCAGCAGCCAATCCGTATCGGGAGAGGCGGTGATTCGCTTC
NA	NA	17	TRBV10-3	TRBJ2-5	CAISELGRVSPLETQYF	TGTGCCATCAGTGAGTTGGGCAGGGTGTCCCCCCTGGAGACCCAGTACTTC
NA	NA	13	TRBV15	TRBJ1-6	CATSRLLNSPLHF	TGTGCCACCAGCAGATTGTTAAATTCACCCCTCCACTTT
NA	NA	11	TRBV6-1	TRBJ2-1	CASSDWNEQFF	TGTGCCAGCAGTGATTGGAATGAGCAGTTCTTC
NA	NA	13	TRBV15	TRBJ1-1	CATSHTGNTEAFF	TGTGCCACCAGCCACACAGGGAACACTGAAGCTTTCTTT
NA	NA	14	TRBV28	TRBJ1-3	CASSFWASGNTIYF	TGTGCCAGCAGTTTCTGGGCCTCTGGAAACACCATATATTTT
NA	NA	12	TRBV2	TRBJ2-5	CASSEATKTQYF	TGTGCCAGCAGTGAAGCGACGAAGACCCAGTACTTC
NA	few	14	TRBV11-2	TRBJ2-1	CASSPLSGYNEQFF	TGTGCCAGCAGCCCGCTCAGCGGATACAATGAGCAGTTCTTC
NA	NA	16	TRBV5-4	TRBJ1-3	CASSFDRQASGNTIYF	TGTGCCAGCAGCTTCGACAGGCAAGCCTCTGGAAACACCATATATTTT
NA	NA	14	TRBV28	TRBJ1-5	CASQGSGGYQPQHF	TGTGCCAGCCAAGGGTCCGGAGGATATCAGCCCCAGCATTTT
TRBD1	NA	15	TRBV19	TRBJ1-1	CASSYRGRGVTEAFF	TGTGCCAGTAGTTACAGGGGGCGCGGAGTAACTGAAGCTTTCTTT
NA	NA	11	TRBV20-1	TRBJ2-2	CSAVYTGELFF	TGCAGTGCTGTTTACACCGGGGAGCTGTTTTTT
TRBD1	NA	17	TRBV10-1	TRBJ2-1	CASSAKISGQGLNEQFF	TGCGCCAGCAGTGCTAAAATCTCGGGACAGGGATTAAATGAGCAGTTCTTC
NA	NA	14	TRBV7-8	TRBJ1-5	CASSPPQISGPQHF	TGTGCCAGCAGCCCCCCCCAGATTTCGGGGCCCCAGCATTTT
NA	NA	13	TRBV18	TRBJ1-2	CASSPGNNYGYTF	TGTGCCAGCTCACCAGGCAACAACTATGGCTACACCTTC
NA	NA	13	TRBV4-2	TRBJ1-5	CASSQDPNQPQHF	TGTGCCAGCAGCCAAGATCCAAATCAGCCCCAGCATTTT
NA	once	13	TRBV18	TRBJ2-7	CASSPSGQYEQYF	TGTGCCAGCTCACCCTCCGGACAGTACGAGCAGTACTTC
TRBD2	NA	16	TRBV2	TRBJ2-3	CASVGGGLAPTDTQYF	TGTGCCAGCGTAGGGGGGGGACTAGCGCCCACAGATACGCAGTATTTT
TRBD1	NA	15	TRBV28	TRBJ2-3	CASSRGGTLGDTQYF	TGTGCCAGCAGTCGAGGGGGCACTTTGGGAGATACGCAGTATTTT
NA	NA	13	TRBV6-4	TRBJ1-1	CASSDRPNTEAFF	TGTGCCAGCAGTGACAGGCCGAACACTGAAGCTTTCTTT
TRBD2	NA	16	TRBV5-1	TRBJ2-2	CASSLGATGGTGELFF	TGCGCCAGCAGCTTGGGGGCCACGGGGGGCACCGGGGAGCTGTTTTTT
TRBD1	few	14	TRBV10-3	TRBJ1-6	CAISEGDSSRALHF	TGTGCCATCAGTGAGGGGGACAGTTCCCGAGCCCTCCACTTT
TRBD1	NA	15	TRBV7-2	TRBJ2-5	CASSSRMTGGETQYF	TGTGCCAGCAGCTCACGAATGACAGGGGGAGAGACCCAGTACTTC
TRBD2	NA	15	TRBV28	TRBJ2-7	CASSLGREGLSEQYF	TGTGCCAGCAGTTTAGGTCGGGAGGGCCTGAGCGAGCAGTACTTC